This TCR beta chain was sequenced for a study of T cells in Graves' hyperthyroidism and ophthalmopathy. Study context: Peripheral blood was taken when the disease was first diagnosed, before any treatment began.

RNA transcripts gave rise to amplified TCR beta CDR3 regions. The TCR CDR3 was amplified in a first-round RT-PCR using the HTBI primer set. TCRdb re-analysed the multiplex PCR reads in MiXCR, keeping a single row per CDR3 protein. Of hundreds of thousands of distinct CDR3 sequences listed, approximately 15% were seen once; the top ten hold around 7.3%. The CDR3 is 15 residues long. Germline V gene lookup returns CDR1 SGHTA and CDR2 FQGTGA. V was shortened by 5 bases and J by 1 base, with 14 bases between the two germline ends. The definition of stable Graves' hyperthyroidism was no ophthalmopathy progression within 18 months. Uncontrolled infection, other autoimmune disease, pregnancy and lactation each barred patients from inclusion. This clonotype was observed a few times. A much larger clone is a single base away; this may be a read error.

The chain uses TRBV7-3 and TRBJ2-5; D might be TRBD1 or TRBD2, each matching 6 bases. Sequenced sample: blood. This receptor was taken from a woman younger than 30 with Graves' hyperthyroidism. The CDR3 sequence: CASSPGDCLQETQYF. CDR3 bases: TGTGCCAGCAGCCCAGGGGACTGCCTCCAAGAGACCCAGTACTTC.